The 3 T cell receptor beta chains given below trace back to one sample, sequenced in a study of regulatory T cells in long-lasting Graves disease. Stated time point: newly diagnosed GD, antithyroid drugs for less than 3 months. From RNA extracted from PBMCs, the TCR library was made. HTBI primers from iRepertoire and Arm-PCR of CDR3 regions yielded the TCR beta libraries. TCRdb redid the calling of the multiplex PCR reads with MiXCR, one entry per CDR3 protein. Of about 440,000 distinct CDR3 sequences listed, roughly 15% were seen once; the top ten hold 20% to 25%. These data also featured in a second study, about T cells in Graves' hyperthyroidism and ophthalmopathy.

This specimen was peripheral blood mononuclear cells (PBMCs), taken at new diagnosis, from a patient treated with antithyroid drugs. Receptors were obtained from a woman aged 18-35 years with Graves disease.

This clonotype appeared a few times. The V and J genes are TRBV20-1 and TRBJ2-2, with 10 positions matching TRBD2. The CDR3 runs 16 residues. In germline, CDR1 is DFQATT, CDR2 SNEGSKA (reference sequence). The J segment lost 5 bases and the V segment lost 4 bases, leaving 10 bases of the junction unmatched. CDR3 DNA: TGCAGTGCTATCAGCCCGGGACTAGCGATAACCGGGGAGCTGTTTTTT. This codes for CSAISPGLAITGELFF.

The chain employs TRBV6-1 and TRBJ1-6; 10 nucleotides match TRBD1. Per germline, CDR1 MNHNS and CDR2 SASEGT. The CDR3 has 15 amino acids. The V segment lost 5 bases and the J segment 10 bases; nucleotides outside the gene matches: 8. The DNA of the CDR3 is TGTGCCAGCAGTCACCCCGGGACAGGGGACTCACCCCTCCACTTT. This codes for CASSHPGTGDSPLHF.

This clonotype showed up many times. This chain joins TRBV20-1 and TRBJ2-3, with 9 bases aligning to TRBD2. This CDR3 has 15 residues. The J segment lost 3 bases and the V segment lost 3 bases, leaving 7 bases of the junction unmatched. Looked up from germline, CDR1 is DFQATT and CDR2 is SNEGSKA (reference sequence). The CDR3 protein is CSASILAGDTDTQYF. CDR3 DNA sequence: TGCAGTGCTAGTATATTAGCGGGAGATACAGATACGCAGTATTTT.